This T cell receptor beta chain was captured in a study of T cell repertoires in cytomegalovirus infection. MiXCR, run by TCRdb on the reads, gives a single entry per CDR3 protein. Of fewer than 950,000 distinct CDR3 sequences listed, approximately 32% were seen once; the top ten hold 9.5% to 15%. Turning to this clonotype: Its antigen is unknown.

With 4 bases clipped from V and 5 bases from J, the junction kept 18 bases outside the gene matches. The CDR3 is made up of 19 amino acids. Germline V CDR1 and CDR2: SGHDT, YYEEEE. This specimen was cultured CD8+ T cells from PBMCs, taken from culture after CMV antigen stimulation. This sequence joins TRBV5-6 and TRBJ2-5; 12 nucleotides align to TRBD2. This TCR was recovered from a human donor in good health (CMV status not recorded). Some clones in this sample may be carry-over from other donors' samples. The chain's CDR3 is CASSETPGLAGQKGETQYF. The CDR3 region has the DNA TGTGCCAGCAGCGAAACCCCGGGACTAGCGGGCCAGAAAGGGGAGACCCAGTACTTC.